This T cell receptor (beta chain) was sequenced in a study of T cell responses to AZD1222 COVID-19 vaccine. The overall study: Second-dose recipients at about 4 or about 12 weeks were treated as one pooled group.

On this clone itself: As yet, its antigen is unknown. At one of its ends the junction is not consistent with the germline gene, which may arise from a read error.

The germline V gene has CDR1 MNHEY and CDR2 SVGEGT. The CDR3 contains 14 residues. Study-wide results and caveats: The donors showed a predominance of white British ancestry and of females, with possible underestimation of clonal diversity. Receipt of two AZD1222 doses was followed by a rise in Spike-specific TCR breadth and depth. Spike was spanned by vaccine-associated CD4 TCRs, with dominance at 160-218 and 743-854.

Sequenced by immunoSEQ multiplex PCR; TCRdb stores in-frame clones only, minus some. The table has roughly 140,000 clones, 70% to 90% seen once. The rearrangement uses TRBV6-2 or TRBV6-3 and TRBJ1-1, with 7 bases that match TRBD1. The TCR comes from an adult in good health. Sequenced here: peripheral blood, sampled on day 0 of AZD1222 vaccination. CDR3 DNA: TGTGCCAGCAGTAACTCAGGGGGAGGCACTGAAGCTTTCTTT. Translated, it gives CASSNSGGGTEAFF.